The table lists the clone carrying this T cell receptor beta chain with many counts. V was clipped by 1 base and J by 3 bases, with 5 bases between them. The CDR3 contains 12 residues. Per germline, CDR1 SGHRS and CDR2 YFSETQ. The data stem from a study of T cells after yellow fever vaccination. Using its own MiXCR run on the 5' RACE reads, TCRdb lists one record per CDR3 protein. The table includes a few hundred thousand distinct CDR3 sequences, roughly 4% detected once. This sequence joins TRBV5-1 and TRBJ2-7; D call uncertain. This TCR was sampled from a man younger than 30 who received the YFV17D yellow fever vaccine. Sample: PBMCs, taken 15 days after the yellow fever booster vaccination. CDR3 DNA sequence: TGCGCCAGCAGCTTGAAACTCTACGAGCAGTACTTC. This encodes CASSLKLYEQYF.